Detailed here is one TCR beta chain. The method was immunoSEQ multiplex PCR; TCRdb's version includes in-frame clones alone and lacks a portion of them. The sample comprises roughly 100,000 clones, more than 70% of which are singletons, and 17% rests with the top ten. This sample was taken from a study of T cell responses to AZD1222 COVID-19 vaccine. This CDR3 contains 19 residues. Germline CDR1 and CDR2: LGHNA and YNFKEQ. V was pared by 3 bases and J by 0 bases, with 21 bases between. The sample was peripheral blood, taken on day 0 of AZD1222 vaccination. This sequence was found in an adult in good health. The chain links TRBV4-2 to TRBJ1-5, with a weak D call TRBD1 (6 bases). The CDR3 reads CASSHDPVTGQDSNQPQHF. The CDR3 bases are TGTGCCAGCAGCCATGACCCCGTGACAGGCCAAGATAGCAATCAGCCCCAGCATTTT.